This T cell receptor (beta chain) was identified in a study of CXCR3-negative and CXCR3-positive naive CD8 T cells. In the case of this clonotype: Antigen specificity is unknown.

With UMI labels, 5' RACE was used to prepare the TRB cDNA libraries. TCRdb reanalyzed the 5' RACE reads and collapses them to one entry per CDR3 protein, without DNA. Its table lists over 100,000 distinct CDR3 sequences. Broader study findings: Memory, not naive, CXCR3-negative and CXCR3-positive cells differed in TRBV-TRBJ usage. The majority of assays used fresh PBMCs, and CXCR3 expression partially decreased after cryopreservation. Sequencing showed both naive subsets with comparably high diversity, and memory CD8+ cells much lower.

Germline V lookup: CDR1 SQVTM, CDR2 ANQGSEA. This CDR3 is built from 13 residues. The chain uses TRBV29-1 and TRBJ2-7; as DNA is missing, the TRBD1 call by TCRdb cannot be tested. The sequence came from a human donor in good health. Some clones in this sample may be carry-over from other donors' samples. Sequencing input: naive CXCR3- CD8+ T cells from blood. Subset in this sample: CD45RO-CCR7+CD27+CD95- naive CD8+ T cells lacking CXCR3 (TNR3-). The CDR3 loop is CSVATGDWFEQYF.